The sequence of this T cell receptor (beta chain) was determined in a study of CD8 T cells in ankylosing spondylitis. Broader study findings: Clones linked to disease were reported to show significant enrichment in matched ankylosing spondylitis synovial fluid. In synovial fluid and blood from reactive arthritis, some motif variants were previously reported.

About this clonotype: The antigen is unknown.

Each CDR3 protein is one row after TCRdb ran MiXCR on the 5' RACE reads. Of approximately 100,000 distinct CDR3 sequences in the sample, about 8.5% were seen once. V lost 1 base and J lost 5; bases outside the gene matches: 10. The CDR3 extends over 16 amino acids. CDR1 SGHRS and CDR2 YFSETQ come from the germline V gene. This TCR derives from a male donor with ankylosing spondylitis or in good health (not recorded which). The source material was blood, either unsorted or a sorted T cell fraction (not recorded which). The chain joins TRBV5-1 to TRBJ2-3; 7 nucleotides line up with TRBD2. CDR3 coding DNA: TGCGCCAGCAGCTTGTCCCCAGCGGGGAGGGGAGATACGCAGTATTTT. It yields the protein CASSLSPAGRGDTQYF.